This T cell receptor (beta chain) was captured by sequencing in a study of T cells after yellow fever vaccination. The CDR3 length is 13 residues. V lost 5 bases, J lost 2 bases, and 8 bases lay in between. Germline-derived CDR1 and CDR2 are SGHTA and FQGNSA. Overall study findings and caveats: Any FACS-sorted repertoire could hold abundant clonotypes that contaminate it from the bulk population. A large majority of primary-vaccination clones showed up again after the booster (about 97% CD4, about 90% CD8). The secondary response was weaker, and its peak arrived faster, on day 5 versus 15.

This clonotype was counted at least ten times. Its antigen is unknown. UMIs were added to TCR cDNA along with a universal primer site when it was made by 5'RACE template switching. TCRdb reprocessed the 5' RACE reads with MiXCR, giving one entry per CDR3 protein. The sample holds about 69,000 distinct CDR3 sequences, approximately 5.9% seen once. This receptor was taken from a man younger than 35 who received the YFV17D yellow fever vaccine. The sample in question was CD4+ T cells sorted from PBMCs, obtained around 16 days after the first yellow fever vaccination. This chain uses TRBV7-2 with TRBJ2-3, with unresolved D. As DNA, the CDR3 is TGTGCCAGCAGCGCCCGGGTCACAGATACGCAGTATTTT. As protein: CASSARVTDTQYF.